This record looks at one T cell receptor beta chain sequence and its context. Libraries were prepared by immunoSEQ multiplex PCR; TCRdb keeps only in-frame clonotypes and omits some of them. The repertoire consists of under 85,000 clones, with over 70% occurring once and the leading ten covering over 30%. The sample belongs to a study of blood T cell repertoires in COVID-19. The overall study: The analysed material was cDNA or gDNA that came from T cells, B-cell-depleted T cells, or PBMCs.

Trimming pared 0 bases from V and 2 bases from J, leaving 8 bases between. CDR3 size: 15 residues. Germline V CDR1 and CDR2: SGHVS, FQNEAQ. The rearrangement links TRBV7-8 to TRBJ1-5, with D possibly matching TRBD1 (5 bases). Sequencing was performed on peripheral blood. The TCR sequence derives from a man older than 75 with active or convalescent COVID-19. The DNA for the CDR3 is TGTGCCAGCAGCTTAGCCAGGGTCGGCAATCAGCCCCAGCATTTT. Translating gives CASSLARVGNQPQHF.